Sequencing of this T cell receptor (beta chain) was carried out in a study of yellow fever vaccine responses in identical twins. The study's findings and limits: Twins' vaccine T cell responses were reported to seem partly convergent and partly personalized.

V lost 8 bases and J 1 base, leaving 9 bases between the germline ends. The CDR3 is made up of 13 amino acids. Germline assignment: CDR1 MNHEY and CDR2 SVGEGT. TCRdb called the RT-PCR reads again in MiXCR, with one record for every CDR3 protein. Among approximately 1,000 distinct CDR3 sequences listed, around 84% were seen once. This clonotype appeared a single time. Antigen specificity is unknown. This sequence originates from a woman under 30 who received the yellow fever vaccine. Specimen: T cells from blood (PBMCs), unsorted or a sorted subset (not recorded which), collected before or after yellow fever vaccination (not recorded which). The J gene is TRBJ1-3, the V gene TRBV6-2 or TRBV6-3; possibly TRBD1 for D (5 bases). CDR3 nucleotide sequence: TGTGCCAGCGACAGAGGATCTGGAAACACCATATATTTT. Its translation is CASDRGSGNTIYF.